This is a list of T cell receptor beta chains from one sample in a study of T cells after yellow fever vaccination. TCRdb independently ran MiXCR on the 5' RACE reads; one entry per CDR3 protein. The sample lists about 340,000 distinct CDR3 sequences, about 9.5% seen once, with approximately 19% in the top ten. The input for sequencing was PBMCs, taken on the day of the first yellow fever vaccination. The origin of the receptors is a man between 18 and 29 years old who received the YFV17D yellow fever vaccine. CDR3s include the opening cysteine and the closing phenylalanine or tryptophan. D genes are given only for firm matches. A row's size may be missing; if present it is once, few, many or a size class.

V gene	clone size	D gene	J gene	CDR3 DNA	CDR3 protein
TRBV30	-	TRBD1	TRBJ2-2	TGTGCCTGGAGTGCGGACAGGACTAACACCGGGGAGCTGTTTTTT	CAWSADRTNTGELFF
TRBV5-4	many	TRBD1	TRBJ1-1	TGTGCCAGCAGCTGGGACAGCGACGAAGCTTTCTTT	CASSWDSDEAFF
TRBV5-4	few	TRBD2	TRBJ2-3	TGTGCCAGCAGCTTGGCCCTAGCGGGGGGGCTAAATACGCAGTATTTT	CASSLALAGGLNTQYF
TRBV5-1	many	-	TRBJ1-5	TGCGCCAGCAGCGCGTTTTGGGGCAGCAATCAGCCCCAGCATTTT	CASSAFWGSNQPQHF
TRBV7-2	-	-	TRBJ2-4	TGTGCCAGCAGCTTAACCAATGGCTGGGGGTGGTACTTC	CASSLTNGWGWYF
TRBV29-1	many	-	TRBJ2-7	TGCAGCGTGGCCGTGTGGACGGATTTTTACGAGCAGTACTTC	CSVAVWTDFYEQYF
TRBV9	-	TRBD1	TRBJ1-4	TGTGCCAGCAGCGCCTTTGGACAGGGACAGACTAATGAAAAACTGTTTTTT	CASSAFGQGQTNEKLFF
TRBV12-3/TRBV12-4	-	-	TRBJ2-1	TGTGCCAGCAGCAATCATCAGAGCTCCTACAATGAGCAGTTCTTC	CASSNHQSSYNEQFF
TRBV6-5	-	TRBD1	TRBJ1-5	TGTGCCAGCAGTTACGGGGTGCCGGGACAGGGTCATCAGCCCCAGCATTTT	CASSYGVPGQGHQPQHF
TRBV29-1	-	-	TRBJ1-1	TGCAGCGTAAGGGGGGGGAACACTGAAGCTTTCTTT	CSVRGGNTEAFF
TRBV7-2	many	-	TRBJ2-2	TGTGCCAGCAGCCAGGACTTCGGGGAGCTGTTTTTT	CASSQDFGELFF
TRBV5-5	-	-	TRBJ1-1	TGTGCCAGCAGGAACCTCAACCAACTAATGAACACTGAAGCTTTCTTT	CASRNLNQLMNTEAFF
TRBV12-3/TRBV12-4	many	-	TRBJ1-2	TGTGCCAGCAAGAGGGATCTCCACTATGGCTACACCTTC	CASKRDLHYGYTF
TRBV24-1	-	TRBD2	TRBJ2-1	TGTGCCACCAGTGATCCGGGGGGAGGGTTTAATGAGCAGTTCTTC	CATSDPGGGFNEQFF
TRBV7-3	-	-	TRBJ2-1	TGTGCCAGCGGGAGGGGGACCGCCAATGAGCAGTTCTTC	CASGRGTANEQFF
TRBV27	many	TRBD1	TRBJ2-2	TGTGCCAGCAGTTTTAAAGGGGGCGACACCGGGGAGCTGTTTTTT	CASSFKGGDTGELFF
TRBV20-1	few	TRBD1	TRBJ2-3	TGCAGTACCGCGGGGACAGGGGGATCAGATACGCAGTATTTT	CSTAGTGGSDTQYF
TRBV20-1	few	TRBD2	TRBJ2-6	TGCAGTGCTAGCGGGGGGGCCTCTGGGGCCAACGTCCTGACTTTC	CSASGGASGANVLTF
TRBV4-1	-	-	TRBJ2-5	TGCGCCAGCAGCCAAGACGGGCAAGAGACCCAGTACTTC	CASSQDGQETQYF
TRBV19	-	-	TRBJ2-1	TGTGCCAGTAGTATAGTTTGGGGGGACTCCTACAATGAGCAGTTCTTC	CASSIVWGDSYNEQFF
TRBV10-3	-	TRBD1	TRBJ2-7	TGTGCCATCAGCGCCGGGACAGATGGCTACGAGCAGTACTTC	CAISAGTDGYEQYF
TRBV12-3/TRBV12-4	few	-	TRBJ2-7	TGTGCCAGCGCCAGTTTATCGTACGAGCAGTACTTC	CASASLSYEQYF
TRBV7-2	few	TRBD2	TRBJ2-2	TGTGCCAGCAGCTTACACCGGGGGGCGAACACCGGGGAGCTGTTTTTT	CASSLHRGANTGELFF
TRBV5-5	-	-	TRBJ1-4	TGTGCCAGCAGCTTGGACCCGTCCGATGAAAAACTGTTTTTT	CASSLDPSDEKLFF
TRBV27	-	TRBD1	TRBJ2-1	TGTGCCAGCATTATTAGGACAGGCCCTTACAATGAGCAGTTCTTC	CASIIRTGPYNEQFF
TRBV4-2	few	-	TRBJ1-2	TGTGCCAGCAGCCAAGAACAGCGAGGCTACACCTTC	CASSQEQRGYTF
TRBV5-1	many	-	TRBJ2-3	TGCGCCAGCAGCCCGGCCGGGTTGGATACGCAGTATTTT	CASSPAGLDTQYF
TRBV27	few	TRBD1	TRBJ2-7	TGTGCCAGCAGCCACGAGGGGACAGGGGGCGATAAGTACTTC	CASSHEGTGGDKYF
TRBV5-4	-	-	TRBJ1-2	TGTGCCAGCAGCTTGGCCGGGAGACACTATGGCTACACCTTC	CASSLAGRHYGYTF
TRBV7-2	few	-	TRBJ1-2	TGTGCCAGCAGCCCGGGACGCCACTATGGCTACACCTTC	CASSPGRHYGYTF
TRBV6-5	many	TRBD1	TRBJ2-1	TGTGCCAGCAGTTCATCGGACAGGGGCCATGAGCAGTTCTTC	CASSSSDRGHEQFF